This section outlines one T cell receptor (beta chain) sequence together with its context. The method was immunoSEQ multiplex PCR; TCRdb's version includes in-frame clones alone and lacks a portion of them. Of approximately 120,000 clones listed, 80% to 90% are singletons. Deletions cut 3 bases from V and 0 bases from J, with 6 bases between. CDR3 length: 14 amino acids. The germline CDR1 and CDR2 sequences are MNHEY and SMNVEV (reference sequence). Timing groups of about 4 and about 12 weeks for second doses were pooled. The record originates from a study of T cell responses to AZD1222 COVID-19 vaccine.

Sequencing used peripheral blood, obtained 28 days after the second AZD1222 dose. The rearrangement joins TRBV27 to TRBJ1-5, with unresolved D. The receptor's source is an adult who received the AZD1222 COVID-19 vaccine. The CDR3: CASSFTYSNQPQHF. DNA for the CDR3: TGTGCCAGCAGTTTCACCTATAGCAATCAGCCCCAGCATTTT.